This TCR beta chain was sequenced for a study of patients and donors after allogeneic stem cell transplantation. Each CDR3 protein is one row after TCRdb ran MiXCR on the RT-PCR reads. The data show roughly 960,000 distinct CDR3 sequences, more than 15% seen once. This clonotype was counted between two and nine times. Sequencing was carried out using blood, either unsorted or a sorted T cell fraction (not recorded which). This TCR derives from a human donor who was either an allogeneic HSCT recipient or a stem cell or donor lymphocyte infusion donor (not recorded which). It is not recorded whose cells these are; they may come from a transplant donor.

The CDR3 nucleotides read TGTGCCACCAGCACGCCGGGACTAGTCCCCGATGAGCAGTTCTTC. It yields the protein CATSTPGLVPDEQFF. V gene TRBV15 combines with J gene TRBJ2-1; 8 positions agree with TRBD2. This CDR3 region has 15 residues. V shed 4 bases, J shed 8 bases, and the junction held 10 bases outside the gene matches. Germline V gives CDR1 LNHNV, CDR2 YYDKDF (reference sequence).